This TCR beta chain is drawn from a study of shared clonotypes between healthy human individuals (dated by TCRdb to 2018 to 2021). Regarding the study in general: The cohort included a few men and a couple of women between 18 and 49 years of age. For each donor, three plates each were used for CD4 naive and CD4 memory, two plates were used for CD8 naive, and one plate was used for CD8 memory. Blood TCR repertoires of about 5 healthy adults were deeply sequenced to estimate repertoire size and the extent of clonotype sharing between individuals. Different laboratories and diverse techniques were used to prepare libraries and sequence TCR repertoires, to increase sequencing depth and limit assay-specific biases. Between about 0.8 and 9 billion PBMCs per donor were obtained by leukapheresis. What the research found in general, with its limitations: Pairwise subsampling led to the expectation that sequencing depth would affect the degree of clonotype sharing among donors. Because the study included a small number of donors, the genetic and exposure-history diversity represented was limited. When several donors were compared, the shared fraction of clonotypes was about 5% for naive CD4, around 3.5% for naive CD8, 2% to 2.5% for memory CD4, and 0.35% to 0.4% for memory CD8. Clonotypes shared by all four sorted-subset donors showed higher generation probabilities than non-shared clonotypes. Naive subsets generally had larger estimated clonotype richness than memory subsets. Rarefaction of sorted-subset datasets indicated incomplete sequencing despite the large sequencing depth. Sampling was limited to blood, and TCR repertoires in tissue likely differ from TCR repertoires in blood.

TCR CDR3 regions were amplified from genomic DNA by multiplex PCR using the deep immunoSEQ assay. Genomic DNA extracted from each cell subset was distributed evenly over all wells of several immunoSEQ 96-well plates, and each plate served as one replicate. For sorted subsets, each replicate PCR was loaded with 150 to 250 ng genomic DNA, equivalent to about 33,000 T cell genomes. The purified libraries were quantified using a Qubit 3.0 fluorometer, sized with a Bioanalyzer 2100, and then quantified again using the KAPA Library Quantification kit. Every immunoSEQ 96-well plate was sequenced on a dedicated single-read 150-cycle Illumina NextSeq 550 flow cell. As for the original processing: The immunoSEQ output contained only junctional sequences without quality scores, so filtering could not match that applied to full-length reads. Sequences were annotated with PyIR, a Python wrapper for IgBLAST v1.9, using IMGT germline references to assign V/J genes and CDR3. Reads with weak V/J assignments (E-value above 1e-6), missing CDR3, stop codons, out-of-frame junctions, or ambiguous translated residues were removed. V3J clonotypes were defined as sequences sharing the same inferred V gene, J gene, and CDR3 amino acid sequence. The percentage overlap between two repertoires was calculated by dividing the number of shared unique clonotypes by the size of the smaller repertoire. Richness of each repertoire was evaluated using RTK rarefaction, the Chao1 estimator, and Recon v2.1 estimates of unobserved clonotypes. Generation probabilities for all TCRbeta clonotypes obtained by the gDNA method from a handful of donors were computed using OLGA. TCRdb took over this immuneACCESS table, retaining in-frame rearrangements with V and J assigned. Such tables are incomplete; in checked studies, under half of the missing clones stem from an unresolved V gene, and the remainder is unexplained. That table gives V, J and clone size, and the DNA gave D and trimming. This sample comprises 2 million to 3 million clones, over 85% of them detected only once. The ten largest clones add up to roughly 0.36% of the sample.

Remarks on this clone: Its target antigen remains unknown. Within one base of it there is no much larger clone, and no base qualities were kept.

Donors were healthy HIV-negative adults with no recently reported acute infections or vaccinations. Every donor was a Caucasian adult residing in Nashville, Tennessee, USA. Magnetic negative selection was used to enrich CD4+ T cells, after which naive cells were positively selected on CD45RA and the negative fraction became the memory subset. Blood was collected by leukapheresis, and PBMCs were isolated by Ficoll-Histopaque density gradient centrifugation and then cryopreserved in liquid nitrogen vapor phase. Purity and quantity of every magnetically sorted T cell population were checked by analytical flow cytometry. From each sorted fraction, genomic DNA was isolated and quantified by UV absorbance on a Nanodrop 2000c. The junction carries 19 bases between V and J, which are trimmed by 9 bases and 1 base respectively. Measured from the cysteine to the phenylalanine, the CDR3 is 17 residues long. Of all the DNA, just the CDR3 is kept, 51 bases in frame from base 1. According to the germline V gene (reference sequence), CDR1 reads LNHDA and CDR2 reads SQIVND.

The TCR sequence derives from a man younger than 30 in good health. Some clones in this sample may be carry-over from other donors' samples. The receptor chain draws on TRBV19 and TRBJ2-6; the D segment could be TRBD1, given 6 matching bases. The sequenced sample was naive CD4+ T cells from PBMCs. The cell subset or site label here, explained by the study, means: CD45RA+ positively selected. The DNA sequence follows: TGTGCCAGGAGATCAGGGGACGAACAATCTGGGGCCAACGTCCTGACTTTC. This gives the protein CARRSGDEQSGANVLTF.